This T cell receptor (beta chain) is drawn from a study of CD8+ T cells in alopecia areata. Study-wide context: Female C3H/HeJ recipients aged roughly 6-10 weeks got skin from C3H/HeJ graft donors aged roughly 6-13 months that had spontaneous alopecia.

Investigators isolated RNA and reverse transcribed it into cDNA to act as the sequencing template. Assay used: immunoSEQ multiplex PCR; TCRdb lists only in-frame clones, some missing. There are around 110,000 clones in the sample, none observed a single time. The CDR3 length is 16 residues. The germline V gene has CDR1 NSQYPW and CDR2 LRSPGD (reference sequence). The J segment lost 0 bases and the V segment lost 2 bases, leaving 1 base of the junction unmatched. Study-wide findings and caveats: Across lesional scalp, and particularly alopecia totalis/universalis, clonality surpassed that of normal scalp.

This clone was seen more than once but under ten times. What it binds is not known. The genes and germline here are from mouse. The read falls 4 residues short of the CDR3 end, and the missing part is taken from the germline J gene. The sample comprised lesional skin. The chain uses TRBV1 and TRBJ2-4, with 11 bases matching TRBD1. The origin of this receptor is a C3H/HeJ mouse with alopecia areata. The strain's MHC haplotype is H2-k. The CDR3 here is CTCSARDRGSQNTLYF. The sequenced CDR3 bases are TGCACCTGCAGTGCACGGGACAGGGGGAGTCAAAAC. The full variable domain, with the rest looked up from reference TRBV1 and TRBJ2-4, is VTLLEQNPRWRLVPRGQAVNLRCILKNSQYPWMSWYQQDLQKQLQWLFTLRSPGDKEVKSLPGADYLATRVTDTELRLQVANMSQGRTLYCTCSARDRGSQNTLYFGAGTRLSVL.